The 26 T cell receptor beta chains presented below share a single source sample, sequenced in a study of T cells in Graves' hyperthyroidism and ophthalmopathy. RNA transcripts were the template for amplifying TCR beta CDR3 regions. During a first-round RT-PCR of the TCR CDR3, the HTBI primer set was used. TCRdb called the multiplex PCR reads again in MiXCR, with one record for every CDR3 protein. Here the sample spans more than 550,000 distinct CDR3 sequences, 15% to 20% being singletons. Input material: blood. The receptors originated from a woman in her fifties or sixties with Graves' hyperthyroidism that later progressed to Graves' ophthalmopathy.

The chain has TRBV5-1 and TRBJ2-6; D gene unclear. The germline CDR1 and CDR2 sequences are SGHRS and YFSETQ. V lost 3 bases to trimming and J lost 2 bases, with 6 bases between them. CDR3 size: 14 residues. Written as DNA, the CDR3 is TGCGCCAGCAGCTACGACGCTGGGGCCAACGTCCTGACTTTC. This gives the protein CASSYDAGANVLTF.

This chain joins TRBV29-1 and TRBJ2-1; D remains unclear. The V end lost 0 bases, the J end lost 6 bases, and 9 bases lay between the germline ends. Germline V gene lookup returns CDR1 SQVTM and CDR2 ANQGSEA. The CDR3 spans 13 residues. The CDR3 sequence: CSVEDGSRNEQFF. CDR3 in DNA: TGCAGCGTTGAAGATGGAAGCCGCAATGAGCAGTTCTTC.

The chain couples TRBV10-2 to TRBJ2-5; 9 bases are a match to TRBD1. CDR1 is WSHSY, CDR2 SAAADI, per germline. This CDR3 has 18 residues. V lost 7 bases to trimming and J lost 5 bases; unmatched junction nucleotides: 20. The chain's CDR3 is CASMFRQGGIGTMETQYF. CDR3 bases: TGCGCCAGCATGTTCAGACAGGGGGGAATTGGTACGATGGAGACCCAGTACTTC.

This clonotype was seen many times. The chain links TRBV7-2 to TRBJ2-3, with D tentatively TRBD2 (6 bases). The V end was cut by 5 bases, the J end by 7 bases, with 13 bases between. Germline values: CDR1 SGHTA, CDR2 FQGNSA. The length of the CDR3 is 13 residues. Written as DNA, the CDR3 is TGTGCCAGCAGCCCCTTGCGGGGTTATACGCAGTATTTT. Its protein product is CASSPLRGYTQYF.

The V gene is TRBV5-1, the J gene TRBJ2-1; TRBD2 aligns across 8 bases. V lost 0 bases to trimming and J lost 8 bases; unmatched junction nucleotides: 10. Per germline, CDR1 SGHRS and CDR2 YFSETQ. This CDR3 has 16 residues. CDR3 sequence (DNA): TGCGCCAGCAGCTTGGAGGTTAGCGGGGTCTCGGATGAGCAGTTCTTC. Translation: CASSLEVSGVSDEQFF.

This clonotype was recorded at least ten times. V and J are TRBV11-2 and TRBJ2-7; TRBD2 might be the D (6 bases). The germline CDR1 and CDR2 sequences are SGHAT and FQNNGV. V was cut by 4 bases and J by 6 bases, with 16 bases left in between. This CDR3 has 14 amino acids. CDR3 loop: CASSWDSTRSEQYF. CDR3 nucleotide sequence: TGTGCCAGCAGCTGGGACTCGACTAGATCCGAGCAGTACTTC.

V usage is TRBV6-1 and J usage is TRBJ1-2; D ambiguous. Germline V gene lookup returns CDR1 MNHNS and CDR2 SASEGT. V shed 7 bases and J shed 0 bases, with 9 bases lying between them. The length of the CDR3 is 13 residues. In DNA, the CDR3 is TGTGCCAGCACGAGAGCCCCTAACTATGGCTACACCTTC. This encodes CASTRAPNYGYTF.

V usage is TRBV4-1 and J usage is TRBJ2-7; D may be TRBD1 or TRBD2 (6 bases each). In germline, CDR1 is MGHRA, CDR2 YSYEKL. Between the trimmed V and J ends, which lost 4 bases and 0 bases, there was a span of 10 bases. The CDR3 covers 14 residues. The CDR3 here is CASSPGASSYEQYF. DNA of the CDR3: TGCGCCAGCAGCCCGGGGGCAAGCTCCTACGAGCAGTACTTC.

This clonotype was found many times. V and J are TRBV18 and TRBJ2-5; the D is unclear. The CDR3 totals 12 residues. V shed 2 bases and J shed 5 bases, with 6 bases lying between them. CDR1 is KGHSH and CDR2 is LQKENI in the germline V gene. The CDR3 DNA reads TGTGCCAGCTCACCAGGGAAGGAGACCCAGTACTTC. Protein sequence: CASSPGKETQYF. Drawing the rest from reference TRBV18 and TRBJ2-5, the complete variable domain is NAGVMQNPRHLVRRRGQEARLRCSPMKGHSHVYWYRQLPEEGLKFMVYLQKENIIDESGMPKERFSAEFPKEGPSILRIQQVVRGDSAAYFCASSPGKETQYFGPGTRLLVL.

This clonotype was seen at least ten times. J is TRBJ2-7 and V is TRBV30; D might be TRBD1 (5 bases). Trimming pared 1 base from V and 6 bases from J, leaving 13 bases between. CDR1 GTSNPN and CDR2 SVGIG come from the germline V gene (reference sequence). The CDR3 is 13 residues long. The CDR3, as DNA: TGTGCCTGGAGTGCCAGGGTTTCGGGCGAGCAGTACTTC. Its translation: CAWSARVSGEQYF.

This clonotype was detected only a few times. The chain couples TRBV5-1 to TRBJ2-5, with D tentatively TRBD2 (5 bases). This CDR3 is built from 14 residues. Germline V CDR1 and CDR2: SGHRS, YFSETQ. V lost 5 bases, J lost 6 bases, and 17 bases lay in between. The CDR3 is CASRYRLAMKTQYF. The CDR3 DNA is TGCGCCAGCAGATATAGGCTAGCCATGAAGACCCAGTACTTC.

The rearrangement joins TRBV30 to TRBJ1-6; unclear D gene. The germline gives CDR1 GTSNPN, CDR2 SVGIG (reference sequence). This CDR3 comprises 16 residues. V lost 4 bases and J 0 bases, leaving 13 bases between the germline ends. DNA of the CDR3: TGTGCCTGGACCGCGACGCTTAGCTCCTATAATTCACCCCTCCACTTT. This encodes CAWTATLSSYNSPLHF.

The chain links TRBV7-9 to TRBJ2-3; no reliable D call. Germline V gene lookup returns CDR1 SEHNR and CDR2 FQNEAQ (reference sequence). V was cut by 2 bases and J by 5 bases, with 11 bases left in between. The CDR3 totals 14 residues. CDR3 loop: CASSLMGFGDTQYF. DNA of the CDR3: TGTGCCAGCAGCTTAATGGGGTTCGGAGATACGCAGTATTTT.

Regarding this clonotype: This could be a read error, since a much larger clone is one nucleotide away. This chain links TRBV12-3 or TRBV12-4 with TRBJ2-5; TRBD2 matches 12 bases. The CDR3 is made up of 14 amino acids. V shed 5 bases and J 3 bases; nucleotides not matched to a gene: 1. CDR3 protein: CASSRTSGEETQYF. As DNA, the CDR3 is TGTGCCAGCAGTCGGACTAGCGGGGAAGAGACCCAGTACTTC.

This clonotype appeared many times. The chain carries TRBV11-3 and TRBJ2-1; D unresolved. Germline V CDR1 and CDR2: SGHNT, YENEEA. V lost 1 base and J lost 6, with 10 bases in between. The CDR3 spans 14 residues. This CDR3 is CASSLGPSGNEQFF. For the CDR3, the DNA is TGTGCCAGCAGCTTAGGCCCCTCCGGCAATGAGCAGTTCTTC.

Of note for this clonotype: A read error is possible here, since a much larger clone lies one base away. The chain couples TRBV30 to TRBJ1-2, with TRBD1 identical over 9 bases. With V trimmed by 5 bases and J by 6 bases, 13 bases remained unmatched. This CDR3 contains 15 residues. CDR1 is GTSNPN and CDR2 is SVGIG in the germline V gene (reference sequence). The CDR3 DNA reads TGTGCCTGGGGTGGCCCCACAGGGGGCTGGGATGGCTACACCTTC. Protein product: CAWGGPTGGWDGYTF.

In nucleotides, the CDR3 is TGTGCCAGCAGTGCTAATTCACCCCTCCACTTT. Its protein product is CASSANSPLHF. The V call is TRBV6-1, the J call TRBJ1-6; D remains unclear. The CDR3 runs 11 residues. Deletions cut 4 bases from V and 6 bases from J, with 1 base between. Germline V gene lookup returns CDR1 MNHNS and CDR2 SASEGT.

The chain links TRBV20-1 to TRBJ2-2; D unclear. The CDR3 extends over 13 amino acids. The germline gives CDR1 DFQATT, CDR2 SNEGSKA (reference sequence). V was pared by 0 bases and J by 4 bases, with 6 bases between. This CDR3 is CSAREPTTGELFF. CDR3 DNA sequence: TGCAGTGCTAGAGAGCCGACCACCGGGGAGCTGTTTTTT.

This clonotype was observed many times. The chain recombines TRBV3-1 with TRBJ1-5; tentative D call: TRBD1 (5 bases). The CDR3 has 15 amino acids. V was clipped by 0 bases and J by 5 bases, with 11 bases between them. Per the germline V gene, CDR1 is LGHDT and CDR2 is YNNKEL (reference sequence). CDR3 sequence (DNA): TGTGCCAGCAGCCAAGATGGGGGAGGGGATCAGCCCCAGCATTTT. As protein: CASSQDGGGDQPQHF. The full variable domain, with the rest looked up from reference TRBV3-1 and TRBJ1-5, is DTAVSQTPKYLVTQMGNDKSIKCEQNLGHDTMYWYKQDSKKFLKIMFSYNNKELIINETVPNRFSPKSPDKAHLNLHINSLELGDSAVYFCASSQDGGGDQPQHFGDGTRLSIL.

The rearrangement links TRBV5-1 to TRBJ2-1, with TRBD2 matching 12 bases. Germline values: CDR1 SGHRS, CDR2 YFSETQ. V was clipped by 5 bases and J by 5 bases; unmatched bases: 11. This CDR3 region has 17 residues. CDR3: CASSTSSGGVRNNEQFF. The CDR3 coding sequence is TGCGCCAGCAGTACCTCTAGCGGGGGGGTCCGGAACAATGAGCAGTTCTTC. Full variable domain (missing parts from reference TRBV5-1 and TRBJ2-1): KAGVTQTPRYLIKTRGQQVTLSCSPISGHRSVSWYQQTPGQGLQFLFEYFSETQRNKGNFPGRFSGRQFSNSRSEMNVSTLELGDSALYLCASSTSSGGVRNNEQFFGPGTRLTVL.

This clonotype has only a few counts. V is TRBV20-1 and J is TRBJ2-3, with TRBD2 matching 9 bases. This CDR3 is built from 13 residues. The germline CDR1 and CDR2 sequences are DFQATT and SNEGSKA (reference sequence). V gave up 5 bases and J gave up 2 bases; unmatched junction bases: 2. The CDR3 region has the DNA TGCAGTGCTGGCGGGGGGGCCACAGATACGCAGTATTTT. This sequence encodes CSAGGGATDTQYF.

In this sample, this clonotype turned up many times. The V gene is TRBV11-2, the J gene TRBJ1-6; maybe TRBD1 (6 bases). The CDR3 sequence is 16 residues long. V shed 6 bases and J shed 8 bases, with 20 bases lying between them. Germline values: CDR1 SGHAT, CDR2 FQNNGV. In DNA, the CDR3 is TGTGCCAGCAGAAGGCCGGGCGTCAGGGGAGATTCACCCCTCCACTTT. It yields the protein CASRRPGVRGDSPLHF.

The sample holds many counts of this clonotype. The J gene is TRBJ1-5, the V gene TRBV7-8; D perhaps matches TRBD1 (6 bases). This CDR3 contains 16 residues. V was shortened by 3 bases and J by 1 base, with 13 bases between the two germline ends. Germline CDR1 reads SGHVS; CDR2 reads FQNEAQ. The CDR3 loop is CASSFDSGVSNQPQHF. CDR3 coding DNA: TGTGCCAGCAGCTTCGATTCAGGGGTGAGCAATCAGCCCCAGCATTTT.

This chain joins TRBV25-1 and TRBJ1-1; D is ambiguous. This CDR3 has 13 residues. V dropped 4 bases and J dropped 3 bases, with 9 bases sitting between them. Germline lookup yields CDR1 MGHDK and CDR2 SYGVNS. CDR3 sequence reads: CASSVRRDTEAFF. The DNA of the CDR3 is TGTGCCAGCAGTGTTCGAAGGGACACTGAAGCTTTCTTT.

The rearrangement links TRBV29-1 to TRBJ1-2, with 7 bases that match TRBD1. V lost 6 bases and J lost 3; bases outside the gene matches: 7. Per the germline V gene, CDR1 is SQVTM and CDR2 is ANQGSEA. This CDR3 region has 13 residues. CDR3 amino acids: CSVDREEDYGYTF. The CDR3 nucleotides read TGCAGCGTAGACAGGGAAGAGGACTATGGCTACACCTTC.

The chain uses TRBV12-3 or TRBV12-4 and TRBJ2-1, with D perhaps TRBD1 or TRBD2 (6 bases each). The germline V and J ends were trimmed by 5 bases and 8 bases, with 19 bases remaining between them. The CDR3 is made up of 15 amino acids. The CDR3 DNA is TGTGCCAGCAGTCAGACTCGGTGGAGGGGGGATGAGCAGTTCTTC. Protein: CASSQTRWRGDEQFF.